This T cell receptor (beta chain) was sequenced for a study of blood T cell repertoires in COVID-19. On the study more broadly: The United States, Italy and Spain supplied acute and convalescent COVID-19 samples. PBMCs, B-cell-depleted T cells, or T cells provided the cDNA or gDNA that made up the material.

Under the authors' procedure: Cell counts per sample came from amplifying reference gene primers. Assay used: immunoSEQ multiplex PCR; TCRdb lists only in-frame clones, some missing. Clone size and the V and J calls come from that table; the DNA yielded D and trimming. Altogether 350,000 to 400,000 clones are present, around 89% being singletons, with the ten largest covering more than 0.9%. Participants, about 18 to 90 years old, spanned fewer than 30 US areas. V lost 1 base to trimming and J lost 4 bases, with 20 bases between them. Germline CDR1 MGHRA, CDR2 YSYEKL. The CDR3 has 17 residues. The chain has TRBV4-1 and TRBJ2-7; perhaps TRBD2 as D (7 bases). The TCR originated in a young woman with acute COVID-19. The sample consisted of PBMCs or T cells enriched from blood (not recorded which). The CDR3 region is CASSQGGRTGRGYEQYF. CDR3 sequence (DNA): TGCGCCAGCAGCCAAGGGGGGCGAACAGGGAGGGGATACGAGCAGTACTTC.